This T cell receptor beta chain was documented in a study of shared clonotypes between healthy human individuals. Assay: immunoSEQ multiplex PCR; the TCRdb copy retains only in-frame clones and omits some. The data contain 600,000 or so clones, roughly 95% of them singletons. This clone appeared once. The junction departs from germline at one end; a sequencing error may be responsible. The sample holds other DNA sequences that translate to the same CDR3. In the naive CD8 group, cells lacked CD45RO and were positively selected for CCR7, so terminally differentiated effector memory CD45RA+ cells were left out. The CDR3 contains 15 residues. Germline V gives CDR1 SGHTA, CDR2 FQGNSA.

This sequence was found in a woman aged 25-40 years in good health. The specimen was naive CD8+ T cells sorted from blood. V gene TRBV7-2 combines with J gene TRBJ2-1; D not certain. The CDR3: CASSLGASSYNEQFF. CDR3 nucleotide sequence: TGTGCCAGCAGTTTAGGAGCGAGCTCCTACAATGAGCAGTTCTTC. Full variable domain (outside the CDR3, taken from reference TRBV7-2 and TRBJ2-1): GAGVSQSPSNKVTEKGKDVELRCDPISGHTALYWYRQSLGQGLEFLIYFQGNSAPDKSGLPSDRFSAERTGGSVSTLTIQRTQQEDSAVYLCASSLGASSYNEQFFGPGTRLTVL.